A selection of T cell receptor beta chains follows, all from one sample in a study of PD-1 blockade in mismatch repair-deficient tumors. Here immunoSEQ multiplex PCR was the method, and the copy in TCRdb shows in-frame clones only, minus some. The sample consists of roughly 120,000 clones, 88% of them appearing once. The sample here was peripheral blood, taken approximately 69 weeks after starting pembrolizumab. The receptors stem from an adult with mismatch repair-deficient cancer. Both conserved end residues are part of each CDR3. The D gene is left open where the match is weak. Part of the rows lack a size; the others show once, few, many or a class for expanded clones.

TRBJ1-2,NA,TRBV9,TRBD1,CASSGVGDRGVYGYTF,TGTGCCAGCAGCGGGGTGGGGGACAGGGGAGTCTATGGCTACACCTTC
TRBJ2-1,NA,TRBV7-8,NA,CASSPTILAGNEQFF,TGTGCCAGCAGCCCCACTATCTTAGCCGGCAATGAGCAGTTCTTC
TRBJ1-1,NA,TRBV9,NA,CASSGGNTEAFF,TGTGCCAGCAGCGGAGGGAACACTGAAGCTTTCTTT
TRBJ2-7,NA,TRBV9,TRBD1,CASSAGGDEQYF,TGTGCCAGCAGCGCAGGGGGCGATGAGCAGTACTTC
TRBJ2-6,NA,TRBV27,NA,CASGSAPGANVLTF,TGTGCCAGCGGGAGTGCTCCTGGGGCCAACGTCCTGACTTTC
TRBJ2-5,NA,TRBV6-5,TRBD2,CASSYYLAGVAYF,TGTGCCAGCAGTTACTACCTAGCGGGAGTGGCGTACTTC
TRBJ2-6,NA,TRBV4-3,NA,CASSQDRVSGANVLTF,TGCGCCAGCAGCCAAGATCGGGTGTCTGGGGCCAACGTCCTGACTTTC
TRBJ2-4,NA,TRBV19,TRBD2,CASMGGAGVGKNIQYF,TGTGCCAGTATGGGCGGGGCGGGAGTCGGCAAAAACATTCAGTACTTC
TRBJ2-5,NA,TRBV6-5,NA,CASSYFGQQETQYF,TGTGCCAGCAGTTACTTCGGGCAACAAGAGACCCAGTACTTC
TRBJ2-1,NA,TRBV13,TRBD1,CASSYGQGAGNEQFF,TGTGCCAGCAGCTACGGGCAGGGGGCGGGAAATGAGCAGTTCTTC
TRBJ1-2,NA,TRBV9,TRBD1,CASSGPGQGSYGYTF,TGTGCCAGCAGCGGCCCTGGACAGGGCTCGTATGGCTACACCTTC
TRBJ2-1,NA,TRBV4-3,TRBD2,CASSQDKGTSSVNEQFF,TGCGCCAGCAGCCAAGATAAAGGGACTAGCAGCGTCAATGAGCAGTTCTTC
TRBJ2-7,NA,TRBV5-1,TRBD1,CASSLTGAYEQYF,TGCGCCAGCAGCCTGACAGGGGCCTACGAGCAGTACTTC
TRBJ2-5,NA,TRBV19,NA,CASSMTEQETQYF,TGTGCCAGTAGTATGACAGAACAAGAGACCCAGTACTTC
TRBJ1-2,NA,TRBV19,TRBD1,CASSRQGITYGYTF,TGTGCCAGTAGTCGACAGGGTATTACCTATGGCTACACCTTC
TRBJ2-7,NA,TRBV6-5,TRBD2,CASSYEGTSGAYEQYF,TGTGCCAGCAGTTACGAGGGGACTAGCGGGGCCTACGAGCAGTACTTC
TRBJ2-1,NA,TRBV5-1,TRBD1,CASSYNRGQYNEQFF,TGCGCCAGCAGCTACAACAGGGGGCAATACAATGAGCAGTTCTTC
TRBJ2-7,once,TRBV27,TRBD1,CASSLSVGGLLGEQYF,TGTGCCAGCAGTTTATCGGTAGGGGGCCTCCTGGGGGAGCAGTACTTC
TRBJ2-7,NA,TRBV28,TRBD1,CASSAGTGSLYEQYF,TGTGCCAGCAGTGCCGGGACAGGGTCACTATACGAGCAGTACTTC
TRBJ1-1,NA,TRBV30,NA,CAWRPSTALMNTEAFF,TGTGCCTGGAGACCCTCTACAGCCTTAATGAACACTGAAGCTTTCTTT
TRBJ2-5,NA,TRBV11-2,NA,CASSLVKVRETQYF,TGTGCCAGCAGCTTAGTAAAGGTCAGGGAGACCCAGTACTTC
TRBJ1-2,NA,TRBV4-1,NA,CASSQEDGYGYTF,TGCGCCAGCAGCCAAGAGGACGGCTATGGCTACACCTTC
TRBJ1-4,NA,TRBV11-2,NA,CASSLGSFGEKLFF,TGTGCCAGCAGCCTTGGCTCTTTCGGGGAAAAACTGTTTTTT
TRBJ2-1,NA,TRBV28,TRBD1,CAIRRDRIEQFF,TGTGCCATTCGTAGGGACAGGATAGAGCAGTTCTTC
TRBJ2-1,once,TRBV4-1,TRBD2,CASSPMGLAGGSSYNEQFF,TGCGCCAGCAGCCCGATGGGACTAGCGGGAGGGTCCTCCTACAATGAGCAGTTCTTC
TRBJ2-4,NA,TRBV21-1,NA,CASSKGQGGFNKNIQYF,TGTGCCAGCAGCAAGGGACAGGGCGGGTTTAACAAAAACATTCAGTACTTC
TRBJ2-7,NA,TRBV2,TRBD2,CASSVSRGPWASGSGYEQYF,TGTGCCAGCAGTGTTAGCAGGGGCCCCTGGGCTAGCGGGAGCGGCTACGAGCAGTACTTC
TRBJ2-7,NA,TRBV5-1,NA,CASSAGRTSSYEQYF,TGCGCCAGCAGCGCGGGACGTACGAGCTCCTACGAGCAGTACTTC
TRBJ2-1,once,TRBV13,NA,CASIRAGITDNEQFF,TGTGCCAGCATCCGAGCAGGTATCACTGACAATGAGCAGTTCTTC
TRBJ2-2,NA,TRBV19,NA,CASSIVANTGELFF,TGTGCCAGTAGTATAGTGGCCAACACCGGGGAGCTGTTTTTT
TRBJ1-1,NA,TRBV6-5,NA,CASSDGSYTEAFF,TGTGCCAGCAGTGATGGGTCCTACACTGAAGCTTTCTTT
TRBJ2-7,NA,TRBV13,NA,CASSPLGFGEQYF,TGTGCCAGCAGCCCCCTTGGTTTCGGGGAGCAGTACTTC
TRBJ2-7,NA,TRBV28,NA,CASSPKGRYEQYF,TGTGCCAGCAGTCCAAAGGGTAGATACGAGCAGTACTTC
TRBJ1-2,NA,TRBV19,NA,CASTAGPLSYGYTF,TGTGCCAGTACCGCGGGACCGCTAAGCTATGGCTACACCTTC
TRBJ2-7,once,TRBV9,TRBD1,CASSAGQGFYEQYF,TGTGCCAGCAGCGCGGGACAGGGGTTCTACGAGCAGTACTTC
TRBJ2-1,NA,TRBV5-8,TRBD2,CASSGTGLAGKNEQFF,TGTGCCAGCAGCGGGACGGGACTAGCGGGAAAGAATGAGCAGTTCTTC
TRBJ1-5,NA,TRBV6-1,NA,CAASQGGNQPQHF,TGTGCCGCCAGTCAGGGTGGCAATCAGCCCCAGCATTTT
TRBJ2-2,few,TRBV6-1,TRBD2,CASSEGGTTEVGELFF,TGTGCCAGCAGTGAGGGGGGGACGACAGAGGTCGGGGAGCTGTTTTTT
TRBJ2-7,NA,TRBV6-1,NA,CASSEFRGESYEQYF,TGTGCCAGCAGTGAGTTCCGCGGTGAGTCCTACGAGCAGTACTTC
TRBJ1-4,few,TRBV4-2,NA,CASSLGGRGSNEKLFF,TGTGCCAGCAGCTTGGGGGGTCGGGGGTCTAATGAAAAACTGTTTTTT
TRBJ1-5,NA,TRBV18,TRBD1,CASSPEGTGGNQPQHF,TGTGCCAGCTCACCAGAAGGAACAGGGGGCAATCAGCCCCAGCATTTT
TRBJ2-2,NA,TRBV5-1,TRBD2,CASRTPGTSGTGELFF,TGCGCCAGCAGGACCCCGGGGACTAGCGGCACCGGGGAGCTGTTTTTT
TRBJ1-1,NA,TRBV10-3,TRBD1,CAISDGTANTEAFF,TGTGCCATCAGTGACGGGACAGCGAACACTGAAGCTTTCTTT
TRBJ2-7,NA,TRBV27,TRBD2,CASSLTGGSSYEQYF,TGTGCCAGCAGTCTTACTGGCGGGAGCTCCTACGAGCAGTACTTC
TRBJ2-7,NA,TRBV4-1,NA,CASSQEGRNEQYF,TGCGCCAGCAGCCAAGAGGGGAGGAACGAGCAGTACTTC
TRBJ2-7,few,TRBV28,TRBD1,CASQVGTGFEQYF,TGTGCCAGCCAAGTCGGGACAGGGTTCGAGCAGTACTTC
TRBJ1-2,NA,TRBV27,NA,CASSLLASGGAGYTF,TGTGCCAGCAGTTTATTGGCGAGTGGGGGGGCTGGCTACACCTTC
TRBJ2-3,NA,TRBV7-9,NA,CASSFEEGRGYTDTQYF,TGTGCCAGCAGCTTCGAGGAGGGCCGGGGCTACACAGATACGCAGTATTTT
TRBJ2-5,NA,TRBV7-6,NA,CASNSGTEDTQYF,TGTGCCAGCAACTCCGGGACGGAAGACACCCAGTACTTC
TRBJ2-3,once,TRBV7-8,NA,CASSPFEQLTDTQYF,TGTGCCAGCAGCCCGTTTGAGCAGTTGACGGATACGCAGTATTTT
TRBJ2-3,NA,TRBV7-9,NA,CASSPRERSTDTQYF,TGTGCCAGCAGCCCTCGTGAGCGGAGCACAGATACGCAGTATTTT
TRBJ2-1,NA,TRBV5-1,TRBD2,CASSLNVVAGSYNEQFF,TGCGCCAGCAGCTTGAACGTGGTAGCGGGATCTTACAATGAGCAGTTCTTC
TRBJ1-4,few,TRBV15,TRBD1,CATSRDFGTGFEKLFF,TGTGCCACCAGCAGAGATTTCGGGACAGGGTTTGAAAAACTGTTTTTT
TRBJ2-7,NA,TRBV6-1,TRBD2,CASSVGRGYEQYF,TGTGCCAGCAGTGTAGGGCGGGGGTACGAGCAGTACTTC